Sequencing of this TCR beta chain was carried out in a study of blood T cell repertoires in COVID-19. The wider study: Samples representing acute and convalescent COVID-19 were sourced from the United States, Italy and Spain. From T cells, B-cell-depleted T cells, or PBMCs came the material, which was cDNA or gDNA.

Germline V gene lookup returns CDR1 SGHTA and CDR2 FQGNSA. V dropped 0 bases and J dropped 1; count of bases not matched to a gene: 3. The CDR3 is made up of 15 amino acids. Original data processing: It was from reference gene primer amplification that nucleated cell counts were estimated. The table came from immunoSEQ multiplex PCR; TCRdb's copy has only in-frame clones and leaves some out. For V, J and clone size, that table is used; D and trimming come from the DNA. The sample lists 150,000 to 200,000 clones; about four fifths were seen once. Sequencing input: peripheral blood. The receptor's source is a human donor with acute or convalescent COVID-19. The donor label of this sample is uncertain. J is TRBJ2-7 and V is TRBV7-2; 7 bases are shared with TRBD1. CDR3 sequence: CASSLALDRSYEQYF. The CDR3 region has the DNA TGTGCCAGCAGCTTAGCCTTGGACAGGTCCTACGAGCAGTACTTC.